The 27 T cell receptor beta chains below come from one sample, sequenced in a study of regulatory T cells in long-lasting Graves disease. The time point: persistent/refractory GD, antithyroid drugs over 5 years with positive TRAb. PBMCs provided the RNA from which the TCR library was made. CDR3-region Arm-PCR and iRepertoire HTBI primers produced the TCR beta libraries. TCRdb reprocessed the multiplex PCR reads via MiXCR and lists one record per CDR3 protein. Of more than 650,000 distinct CDR3 sequences in the sample, around 32% were seen once. This specimen consisted of peripheral blood mononuclear cells (PBMCs), obtained when the disease was refractory, from a patient treated with antithyroid drugs. These receptors originate from a female donor with Graves disease.

This clonotype was seen at least ten times. The genes are TRBV28 and TRBJ2-7, with D tentatively TRBD1 (6 bases). CDR1 is MDHEN and CDR2 is SYDVKM in the germline V gene. This CDR3 region has 15 residues. Trimming removed 5 bases from V and 6 bases from J, with 20 bases in between. The CDR3 region is CASSEIGTRALEQYF. The DNA of the CDR3 is TGTGCCAGCAGTGAGATCGGGACAAGGGCTCTCGAGCAGTACTTC.

This clonotype was seen many times. The chain combines TRBV2 with TRBJ2-7; D unresolved. The V end lost 4 bases, the J end lost 0 bases, and 13 bases lay between the germline ends. The CDR3 covers 15 residues. Germline V gene data show CDR1 as SNHLY and CDR2 as FYNNEI. CDR3 nucleotide sequence: TGTGCCAGCAGTGTGAACCCCGCATACTCCTACGAGCAGTACTTC. Its protein product is CASSVNPAYSYEQYF.

The chain uses TRBV11-2 and TRBJ2-2; TRBD1 matches 8 bases. This CDR3 has 14 amino acids. Germline CDR1 SGHAT, CDR2 FQNNGV. V dropped 3 bases and J dropped 5; count of bases not matched to a gene: 2. The chain's CDR3 is CASSLTGATGELFF. The CDR3 bases are TGTGCCAGCAGCTTGACAGGGGCTACCGGGGAGCTGTTTTTT.

The sample holds many counts of this clonotype. This chain links TRBV12-3 or TRBV12-4 with TRBJ1-2; tentative D call: TRBD1 (5 bases). The CDR3 has 15 amino acids. Trimming took 5 bases from V and 4 from J, leaving 17 bases between them. CDR3: CASSRRRQRAYGYTF. The CDR3 bases are TGTGCCAGCAGTCGCAGAAGACAGCGAGCCTATGGCTACACCTTC.

This clonotype was counted between two and nine times. This chain uses TRBV19 with TRBJ1-2, with a weak D call TRBD1 (5 bases). This CDR3 has 14 amino acids. V was cut by 2 bases and J by 7 bases, with 14 bases left in between. Germline V gene sequence: CDR1 LNHDA, CDR2 SQIVND (reference sequence). The CDR3 DNA reads TGTGCCAGTAGTATAAGAAGGAGCCAGGGTGGCTACACCTTC. Amino acid sequence: CASSIRRSQGGYTF.

This clonotype has more than one count but fewer than ten. A clone one base away is much larger, so this may be a read error. The chain has TRBV2 and TRBJ1-5, with 10 bases matching TRBD1. J lost 3 bases, V lost 6 bases, and 5 bases had no gene match. Per the germline V gene, CDR1 is SNHLY and CDR2 is FYNNEI. The CDR3 loop spans 15 amino acids. DNA of the CDR3: TGTGCCAGCAGAACCGGGACAGGGGACAATCAGCCCCAGCATTTT. Its protein is CASRTGTGDNQPQHF.

The chain employs TRBV7-2 and TRBJ2-2; tentative D call: TRBD2 (6 bases). Trimming cost V 3 bases and J 7 bases, with 15 bases left between them. This CDR3 comprises 15 residues. CDR1 and CDR2 from the germline V gene are SGHTA and FQGNSA. The CDR3 region is CASSLAGTSNGELFF. CDR3 DNA: TGTGCCAGCAGCTTGGCGGGGACCAGCAACGGGGAGCTGTTTTTT.

The genes are TRBV11-1 and TRBJ2-6; no firm D call. There are 15 residues in the CDR3. V was shortened by 1 base and J by 0 bases, with 4 bases between the two germline ends. Germline CDR1 SGHAT, CDR2 FQDESV (reference sequence). CDR3 sequence reads: CASSLGISGANVLTF. The CDR3 DNA follows: TGTGCCAGCAGCTTAGGGATCTCTGGGGCCAACGTCCTGACTTTC.

This clonotype was seen ten or more times. The rearrangement joins TRBV6-1 to TRBJ2-7; 11 bases agree with TRBD2. This CDR3 has 14 amino acids. The J segment lost 2 bases and the V segment lost 5 bases, leaving 2 bases of the junction unmatched. Germline loops: CDR1 MNHNS, CDR2 SASEGT. The CDR3 DNA is TGTGCCAGCAGTACGACTAGCGGGACCTACGAGCAGTACTTC. This translates into CASSTTSGTYEQYF.

This clonotype appeared many times. This chain joins TRBV28 and TRBJ1-4; 9 bases agree with TRBD1. V shed 5 bases, J shed 8 bases, and the junction held 9 bases outside the gene matches. Germline V gene data show CDR1 as MDHEN and CDR2 as SYDVKM. The CDR3 length is 15 residues. The CDR3 DNA follows: TGTGCCAGCAGTAGACCGGGACAGGGAACCGAAAAACTGTTTTTT. It encodes CASSRPGQGTEKLFF.

There are a few counts of this clonotype. This chain connects TRBV28 to TRBJ1-3; 7 nucleotides align to TRBD1. Unmatched junction bases numbered 10, after V lost 4 bases and J lost 4 bases. Germline lookup yields CDR1 MDHEN and CDR2 SYDVKM. The CDR3 extends over 16 amino acids. CDR3 DNA sequence: TGTGCCAGCAGTTCCAATCCTGGGACAGCCGGAAACACCATATATTTT. This translates into CASSSNPGTAGNTIYF.

V usage is TRBV12-5 and J usage is TRBJ1-1; D gene unclear. Germline V gene data show CDR1 as LGHNT and CDR2 as FRNRAP. V shed 5 bases and J shed 3 bases, with 10 bases lying between them. There are 13 residues in the CDR3. The CDR3 spells CASGPSTYTEAFF. DNA for the CDR3: TGTGCTAGTGGTCCCAGTACTTACACTGAAGCTTTCTTT.

V usage is TRBV7-2 and J usage is TRBJ1-2; the match to TRBD1 covers 8 bases. The CDR3 extends over 14 amino acids. Germline V gives CDR1 SGHTA, CDR2 FQGNSA. V was pared by 4 bases and J by 8 bases, with 9 bases of the junction left unmatched. In DNA, the CDR3 is TGTGCCAGCAGCTCAGGACAGGGCGGGGAGGGCTACACCTTC. Amino acids: CASSSGQGGEGYTF. Complete variable domain (other parts from reference TRBV7-2 and TRBJ1-2): GAGVSQSPSNKVTEKGKDVELRCDPISGHTALYWYRQSLGQGLEFLIYFQGNSAPDKSGLPSDRFSAERTGGSVSTLTIQRTQQEDSAVYLCASSSGQGGEGYTFGSGTRLTVV.

This chain links TRBV5-8 with TRBJ1-5; possible D gene TRBD1, 6 bases. The CDR3 contains 16 residues. The V gene lost 0 bases and the J gene lost 3 bases, with 13 bases spanning the gap. Looked up from germline, CDR1 is SGHTS and CDR2 is YDEGEE. The CDR3 reads CASSLALGGLNQPQHF. The CDR3 DNA reads TGTGCCAGCAGCTTGGCCTTGGGGGGCCTCAATCAGCCCCAGCATTTT. The full variable domain, completed using reference TRBV5-8 and TRBJ1-5, is EAGVTQSPTHLIKTRGQQATLRCSPISGHTSVYWYQQALGLGLQFLLWYDEGEERNRGNFPPRFSGRQFPNYSSELNVNALELEDSALYLCASSLALGGLNQPQHFGDGTRLSIL.

The chain links TRBV10-3 to TRBJ1-4; 10 bases fit TRBD1. The V gene end was trimmed by 4 bases and the J gene end by 8 bases; junction bases not matched to a gene: 4. The CDR3 length is 14 residues. Germline V gives CDR1 ENHRY, CDR2 SYGVKD. The CDR3 DNA reads TGTGCCATCAGTGGGGACAGGGGAAACGAAAAACTGTTTTTT. Its translation: CAISGDRGNEKLFF.

This chain uses TRBV5-6 with TRBJ1-5, with D perhaps matching TRBD1 (6 bases). The germline V gene encodes CDR1 SGHDT and CDR2 YYEEEE. V was trimmed by 4 bases and J by 0 bases, leaving 11 bases between them. CDR3 size: 15 residues. CDR3 sequence: CASSRWTASNQPQHF. CDR3 in DNA: TGTGCCAGCAGCAGGTGGACAGCTAGCAATCAGCCCCAGCATTTT.

The rearrangement links TRBV15 to TRBJ2-7; possibly TRBD2 for D (6 bases). V gave up 1 base and J gave up 3 bases, with 19 bases separating them. Per germline, CDR1 LNHNV and CDR2 YYDKDF (reference sequence). This CDR3 contains 17 residues. CDR3 region: CATSRGFAGTNIYEQYF. In nucleotides, the CDR3 is TGTGCCACCAGCAGAGGGTTTGCGGGAACAAATATCTACGAGCAGTACTTC.

This clonotype was seen many times. V gene TRBV28 combines with J gene TRBJ1-1; tentative D call: TRBD1 (6 bases). The CDR3 runs to 15 residues. Germline loops: CDR1 MDHEN, CDR2 SYDVKM. V was shortened by 3 bases and J by 4 bases, with 15 bases between the two germline ends. The CDR3 sequence: CASSFSPGGATEAFF. CDR3 sequence (DNA): TGTGCCAGCAGTTTCTCCCCCGGGGGGGCCACTGAAGCTTTCTTT.

J is TRBJ1-1 and V is TRBV6-2 or TRBV6-3, with D unresolved. Trimming removed 0 bases from V and 4 bases from J, with 9 bases in between. Germline-derived CDR1 and CDR2 are MNHEY and SVGEGT. There are 14 residues in the CDR3. The CDR3 reads CASSYSGVITEAFF. The CDR3, as DNA: TGTGCCAGCAGTTACTCTGGGGTAATCACTGAAGCTTTCTTT.

This clonotype was found a few times. The V and J genes are TRBV3-1 and TRBJ2-5; the match to TRBD2 covers 7 bases. The CDR3 is 11 residues long. J was trimmed by 5 bases and V by 7 bases; bases with no gene match: 1. CDR1 and CDR2 (germline): LGHDT, YNNKEL (reference sequence). The CDR3 region has the DNA TGTGCCAGCATGCGGGGGGAGACCCAGTACTTC. Translation gives CASMRGETQYF.

The CDR3 protein is CASSSTRQAHYGYTF. The CDR3 region has the DNA TGTGCCAGTAGTTCGACACGACAGGCCCACTATGGCTACACCTTC. The J gene is TRBJ1-2, the V gene TRBV19; D is perhaps TRBD1 (6 bases). Germline assignment: CDR1 LNHDA and CDR2 SQIVND (reference sequence). The V end was cut by 5 bases, the J end by 3 bases, with 16 bases between. CDR3 length: 15 residues.

This chain links TRBV6-2 or TRBV6-3 with TRBJ2-4, with D perhaps given as TRBD1 or TRBD2 (5 bases each). Germline loops: CDR1 MNHEY, CDR2 SVGEGT. The CDR3 runs 12 residues. Trimming shortened V by 2 bases and J by 8 bases, and 7 bases separated the two germline ends. The CDR3 bases are TGTGCCAGCAGTTACAGAGGGGACATTCAGTACTTC. This sequence encodes CASSYRGDIQYF.

Remarks on this clonotype: Since no conserved phenylalanine or tryptophan closes the CDR3, a read error is the likely cause. The CDR3 loop reads CSACPETRDNQPQHL. As DNA, the CDR3 is TGCAGTGCCTGTCCCGAGACACGCGACAATCAGCCCCAGCATCTT. The chain has TRBV20-1 and TRBJ1-5, with D unresolved. V was cut by 6 bases and J by 3 bases, with 18 bases left in between. Germline CDR1 DFQATT, CDR2 SNEGSKA (reference sequence). The CDR3 runs 15 residues.

V usage is TRBV18 and J usage is TRBJ1-4; D is possibly TRBD1 (6 bases). CDR1 KGHSH and CDR2 LQKENI come from the germline V gene. Trimming stripped 3 bases from V and 12 bases from J, with 17 bases between. The length of the CDR3 is 14 residues. The CDR3 coding sequence is TGTGCCAGCTCACCTTCCGGACAGCGGACTGAACTGTTTTTT. Its translation is CASSPSGQRTELFF.

The V call is TRBV15, the J call TRBJ2-7; D not certain. Germline CDR1 LNHNV, CDR2 YYDKDF (reference sequence). With 0 bases removed from V and 3 bases from J, the gap between germline ends came to 3 bases. The CDR3 sequence is 12 residues long. The CDR3 spells CATSRDLYEQYF. CDR3 sequence (DNA): TGTGCCACCAGCAGAGATCTCTACGAGCAGTACTTC.

This clonotype was counted many times. This chain uses TRBV7-9 with TRBJ1-2; no clear D gene. Germline lookup yields CDR1 SEHNR and CDR2 FQNEAQ (reference sequence). CDR3 length equals 13 residues. Trimming cost V 2 bases and J 4 bases, with 8 bases left between them. DNA of the CDR3: TGTGCCAGCAGCTTAAGCACGGCCTATGGCTACACCTTC. Translation gives CASSLSTAYGYTF.

The V call is TRBV6-1, the J call TRBJ1-4; D gene unclear. This CDR3 spans 10 amino acids. Germline CDR1 reads MNHNS; CDR2 reads SASEGT. Trimming cost V 6 bases and J 7 bases, with 3 bases left between them. The CDR3 reads CASRSEKLFF. The DNA of the CDR3 is TGTGCCAGCAGGAGTGAAAAACTGTTTTTT.